The present T cell receptor beta chain was sequenced within a study of vaccination and CD4 T cells after COVID-19. Turning to the study itself: SARS-CoV-2, HCoV-NL63, HCoV-OC43 and HCoV-229E supplied the overlapping spike peptides used to stimulate cells. The study, taken as a whole, reports: Analysis of convalescent patients found that 304 of 307 vaccine-specific clones were spike mono-reactive.

As regards this clonotype: Its antigen is unknown.

The CDR3 is made up of 12 amino acids. CDR1 is GTSNPN, CDR2 SVGIG, per germline (reference sequence). Trimming took off 1 base at V and 5 bases at J, with 8 bases between the two ends. Sample treatment: approximately 10-day PBMC culture with coronavirus spike peptide pools or control peptides (ViraFEST assay). Antigen-specific T cells were expanded with peptide pools by ViraFEST, and TCRs were then sequenced. Sequenced with the Oncomine TCR Beta short-read assay was DNA taken from cultured CD4+ T cells. It was cultured CD4+ T cells from which genomic DNA was extracted. TCRdb reprocessed the PCR reads with MiXCR, giving one entry per CDR3 protein. The sample carries 14,000 or so distinct CDR3 sequences, 25% to 30% recorded once.

This sequence originates from a human donor with COVID-19. The J gene is TRBJ1-1, the V gene TRBV30; possible D gene TRBD1, 5 bases. Sample: cultured CD4+ T cells from blood. DNA for the CDR3: TGTGCCTGGAGTGGGGGGATGACTGAAGCTTTCTTT. It yields the protein CAWSGGMTEAFF.